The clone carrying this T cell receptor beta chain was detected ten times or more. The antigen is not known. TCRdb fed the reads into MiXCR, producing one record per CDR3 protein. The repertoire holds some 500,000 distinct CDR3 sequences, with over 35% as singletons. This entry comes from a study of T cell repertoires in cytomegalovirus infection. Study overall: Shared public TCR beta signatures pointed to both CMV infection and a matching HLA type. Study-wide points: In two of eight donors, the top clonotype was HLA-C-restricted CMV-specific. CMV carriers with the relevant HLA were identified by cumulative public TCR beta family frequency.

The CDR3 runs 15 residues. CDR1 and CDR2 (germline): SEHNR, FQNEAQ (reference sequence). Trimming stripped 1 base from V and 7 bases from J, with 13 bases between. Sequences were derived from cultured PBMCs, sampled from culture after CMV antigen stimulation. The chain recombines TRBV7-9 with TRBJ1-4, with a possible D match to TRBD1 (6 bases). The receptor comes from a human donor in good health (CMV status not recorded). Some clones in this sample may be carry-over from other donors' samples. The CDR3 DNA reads TGTGCCAGCAGCTTAGTCGACAGGAAGACTGAAAAACTGTTTTTT. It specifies CASSLVDRKTEKLFF.